The present TCR beta chain was sequenced within a study of T cells after posttransplantation cyclophosphamide. Cyclophosphamide on days +3 and +4 followed busulfan-fludarabine conditioning and a marrow graft. Sequencing was performed with immunoSEQ multiplex PCR; in TCRdb, only in-frame clones are kept and a portion is missing. Of approximately 4,000 clones in the sample, approximately 69% were seen once. V was trimmed by 4 bases and J by 5 bases, leaving 17 bases between them. This CDR3 region has 15 residues. Germline V lookup: CDR1 MNHEY, CDR2 SVGAGI. The origin of this receptor is a female patient in her forties or fifties who received an allogeneic stem cell transplant from a related donor, was CMV-positive, and had no GVHD. Some of these T cells may belong to the graft donor. Sequencing used CD8+ T cells sorted from PBMCs, obtained about 1,000 days after allogeneic stem cell transplant with posttransplant cyclophosphamide. This chain joins TRBV6-5 and TRBJ1-2; tentatively, D is TRBD1 (5 bases). DNA of the CDR3: TGTGCCAGCAGTTTAGAGGGGTCGGGAGTGTATGGCTACACCTTC. This encodes CASSLEGSGVYGYTF.